These T cell receptor beta chains were read from a single sample in a study of T cell repertoires in cytomegalovirus infection. TCRdb fed the reads into MiXCR, producing one record per CDR3 protein. This repertoire shows approximately 470,000 distinct CDR3 sequences, roughly 42% found once; its top ten account for around two fifths. Their target antigens are unknown. The sequencing here drew on cultured PBMCs, taken from culture after CMV antigen stimulation. Receptors originate from a human donor in good health (CMV status not recorded). Some clones in this sample may be carry-over from other donors' samples. Both conserved end residues are part of each CDR3. The order of the fields is CDR3 protein, CDR3 DNA, D gene, J gene, V gene, clone size. A D gene is named only where the DNA matches it firmly. The listing skips clone size in some rows; elsewhere it reads once, few, many or a size class.

CDR3aa: CAIRGALSEQYF
CDR3nt: TGTGCCATCAGGGGCGCCTTGAGCGAGCAGTACTTC
d_gene: -
j_gene: TRBJ2-7
v_gene: TRBV10-3
abundance: -

CDR3aa: CASRGRGGYNEQFF
CDR3nt: TGTGCCAGCAGAGGCCGCGGGGGTTACAATGAGCAGTTCTTC
d_gene: TRBD2
j_gene: TRBJ2-1
v_gene: TRBV2
abundance: -

CDR3aa: CASTLAGGERAEFF
CDR3nt: TGTGCCAGCACCTTAGCGGGGGGTGAGCGCGCGGAGTTCTTC
d_gene: TRBD2
j_gene: TRBJ2-1
v_gene: TRBV6-2/TRBV6-3
abundance: -

CDR3aa: CSASSPSGANVLTF
CDR3nt: TGCAGTGCTAGTTCCCCCTCTGGGGCCAACGTCCTGACTTTC
d_gene: -
j_gene: TRBJ2-6
v_gene: TRBV20-1
abundance: -

CDR3aa: CASSRAVAPQETQYF
CDR3nt: TGTGCCAGCAGCCGAGCGGTAGCGCCTCAAGAGACCCAGTACTTC
d_gene: -
j_gene: TRBJ2-5
v_gene: TRBV7-6
abundance: once

CDR3aa: CASRIPGGFRYEQYF
CDR3nt: TGTGCCAGCAGGATACCAGGGGGCTTTCGGTACGAGCAGTACTTC
d_gene: TRBD1
j_gene: TRBJ2-7
v_gene: TRBV6-6
abundance: -

CDR3aa: CASSPVLTGQETQYF
CDR3nt: TGCGCCAGCAGCCCAGTACTGACAGGACAAGAGACCCAGTACTTC
d_gene: -
j_gene: TRBJ2-5
v_gene: TRBV5-1
abundance: -

CDR3aa: CVSSLGTLLVDSYEQYF
CDR3nt: TGTGTCAGCAGCTTAGGGACCCTCCTTGTGGACTCCTACGAGCAGTACTTC
d_gene: -
j_gene: TRBJ2-7
v_gene: TRBV7-2
abundance: -

CDR3aa: CASSTRIGYDEQFF
CDR3nt: TGTGCCAGCAGCACTAGAATAGGTTACGATGAGCAGTTCTTC
d_gene: -
j_gene: TRBJ2-1
v_gene: TRBV7-2
abundance: few

CDR3aa: CASSLGGWQNYAFF
CDR3nt: TGTGCCAGCAGCTTAGGGGGGTGGCAGAATTATGCTTTCTTT
d_gene: -
j_gene: TRBJ1-1
v_gene: TRBV7-2
abundance: -

CDR3aa: CASSLGALAGVTGELFF
CDR3nt: TGTGCCAGCAGCTTAGGGGCTCTAGCGGGGGTCACCGGGGAGCTGTTTTTT
d_gene: TRBD2
j_gene: TRBJ2-2
v_gene: TRBV7-2
abundance: many

CDR3aa: CSARRQGANRYGYTF
CDR3nt: TGCAGTGCTAGACGACAGGGGGCGAATCGCTATGGCTACACCTTC
d_gene: TRBD1
j_gene: TRBJ1-2
v_gene: TRBV20-1
abundance: few

CDR3aa: CATSRGGYNEQFF
CDR3nt: TGTGCCACCAGCAGGGGTGGGTACAATGAGCAGTTCTTC
d_gene: -
j_gene: TRBJ2-1
v_gene: TRBV15
abundance: few

CDR3aa: CASSQGTGTEDTQYF
CDR3nt: TGTGCCAGCAGCCAAGGAACGGGGACGGAGGACACCCAGTACTTC
d_gene: -
j_gene: TRBJ2-5
v_gene: TRBV4-2
abundance: -

CDR3aa: CATGQGAPDPQETQYF
CDR3nt: TGTGCCACTGGACAGGGGGCTCCCGACCCCCAAGAGACCCAGTACTTC
d_gene: TRBD1
j_gene: TRBJ2-5
v_gene: TRBV15
abundance: -

CDR3aa: CASSLGVGAYEQYF
CDR3nt: TGTGCCAGCAGTTTGGGCGTGGGAGCCTACGAGCAGTACTTC
d_gene: -
j_gene: TRBJ2-7
v_gene: TRBV6-6
abundance: -

CDR3aa: CASRGRGLGEETQYF
CDR3nt: TGTGCCAGCAGGGGCAGGGGGCTTGGGGAAGAGACCCAGTACTTC
d_gene: TRBD1
j_gene: TRBJ2-5
v_gene: TRBV28
abundance: few

CDR3aa: CAARAVLEQYF
CDR3nt: TGTGCCGCCCGAGCGGTCTTGGAGCAGTACTTC
d_gene: -
j_gene: TRBJ2-7
v_gene: TRBV6-2/TRBV6-3
abundance: -

CDR3aa: CASSVTYPRNTGELFF
CDR3nt: TGTGCCAGCAGCGTAACTTACCCACGGAACACCGGGGAGCTGTTTTTT
d_gene: -
j_gene: TRBJ2-2
v_gene: TRBV7-2
abundance: -

CDR3aa: CASRDGTGGLEQFF
CDR3nt: TGTGCCAGCAGAGATGGGACAGGGGGCCTCGAGCAGTTCTTC
d_gene: TRBD1
j_gene: TRBJ2-1
v_gene: TRBV6-2/TRBV6-3
abundance: few

CDR3aa: CASREQTYNEQFF
CDR3nt: TGTGCCAGCAGGGAACAGACCTACAATGAGCAGTTCTTC
d_gene: -
j_gene: TRBJ2-1
v_gene: TRBV6-1
abundance: -

CDR3aa: CSAKPRGGPSYEQYF
CDR3nt: TGCAGTGCTAAACCGCGGGGGGGCCCCTCCTACGAGCAGTACTTC
d_gene: TRBD2
j_gene: TRBJ2-7
v_gene: TRBV20-1
abundance: -

CDR3aa: CASSYEGILYNEQFF
CDR3nt: TGTGCCAGCAGTTACGAGGGTATACTATACAATGAGCAGTTCTTC
d_gene: -
j_gene: TRBJ2-1
v_gene: TRBV6-5
abundance: few

CDR3aa: CASSLLGSTYEQYF
CDR3nt: TGTGCCAGCAGCCTATTGGGAAGTACCTACGAGCAGTACTTC
d_gene: -
j_gene: TRBJ2-7
v_gene: TRBV7-2
abundance: -

CDR3aa: CASSSELRDSPLHF
CDR3nt: TGTGCCAGCAGTTCTGAGCTTAGGGATTCACCCCTCCACTTT
d_gene: -
j_gene: TRBJ1-6
v_gene: TRBV7-2
abundance: few

CDR3aa: CASSNGGLAGSNEQFF
CDR3nt: TGTGCCAGCAGTAATGGCGGACTAGCGGGATCGAACGAGCAGTTCTTC
d_gene: TRBD2
j_gene: TRBJ2-1
v_gene: TRBV28
abundance: few

CDR3aa: CSATPGRLRGYGYTF
CDR3nt: TGCAGTGCTACCCCCGGCCGCCTAAGAGGCTATGGCTACACCTTC
d_gene: -
j_gene: TRBJ1-2
v_gene: TRBV20-1
abundance: -

CDR3aa: CASSGETGELFF
CDR3nt: TGTGCCAGCAGCGGTGAGACCGGGGAGCTGTTTTTT
d_gene: -
j_gene: TRBJ2-2
v_gene: TRBV7-9
abundance: -

CDR3aa: CASRRAGGNYEQFF
CDR3nt: TGTGCCAGCAGACGAGCGGGGGGTAATTATGAGCAGTTCTTC
d_gene: TRBD2
j_gene: TRBJ2-1
v_gene: TRBV6-1
abundance: few

CDR3aa: CASKLAGGPHEQFF
CDR3nt: TGTGCCAGTAAGTTAGCGGGAGGGCCCCATGAGCAGTTCTTC
d_gene: TRBD2
j_gene: TRBJ2-1
v_gene: TRBV19
abundance: -

CDR3aa: CASMIQGVNSYEQYF
CDR3nt: TGTGCCAGCATGATTCAGGGGGTAAACTCCTACGAGCAGTACTTC
d_gene: TRBD1
j_gene: TRBJ2-7
v_gene: TRBV7-9
abundance: few

CDR3aa: CASSPLRTYGYTF
CDR3nt: TGTGCCAGCAGCCCTCTCCGAACCTATGGCTACACCTTC
d_gene: -
j_gene: TRBJ1-2
v_gene: TRBV9
abundance: -

CDR3aa: CASSSRLASKGNYEQYF
CDR3nt: TGTGCCAGCAGCTCCCGCCTCGCAAGCAAAGGTAACTACGAGCAGTACTTC
d_gene: -
j_gene: TRBJ2-7
v_gene: TRBV12-3/TRBV12-4
abundance: -

CDR3aa: CASSRNSYNEQFF
CDR3nt: TGTGCCAGCAGCAGAAATTCCTACAATGAGCAGTTCTTC
d_gene: -
j_gene: TRBJ2-1
v_gene: TRBV7-9
abundance: -

CDR3aa: CASSSGLGVTQETQYF
CDR3nt: TGTGCCAGTAGTTCCGGACTGGGGGTAACCCAAGAGACCCAGTACTTC
d_gene: -
j_gene: TRBJ2-5
v_gene: TRBV19
abundance: -

CDR3aa: CASNFGGHRHEQYF
CDR3nt: TGTGCCAGCAACTTTGGGGGGCACCGGCACGAGCAGTACTTC
d_gene: -
j_gene: TRBJ2-7
v_gene: TRBV11-2
abundance: -

CDR3aa: CASSRSDQETQYF
CDR3nt: TGTGCCAGCAGCCGATCGGACCAAGAGACCCAGTACTTC
d_gene: -
j_gene: TRBJ2-5
v_gene: TRBV7-2
abundance: many

CDR3aa: CASSWQAPYNSPLHF
CDR3nt: TGTGCCAGCAGCTGGCAGGCGCCTTATAATTCACCCCTCCACTTT
d_gene: -
j_gene: TRBJ1-6
v_gene: TRBV7-2
abundance: many

CDR3aa: CASSFKAGRGTDTQYF
CDR3nt: TGTGCCAGCAGCTTCAAAGCGGGGAGGGGCACAGATACGCAGTATTTT
d_gene: TRBD2
j_gene: TRBJ2-3
v_gene: TRBV7-2
abundance: -

CDR3aa: CASSSGLAGPYEQYF
CDR3nt: TGTGCCAGCAGCTCCGGACTAGCGGGACCTTACGAGCAGTACTTC
d_gene: TRBD2
j_gene: TRBJ2-7
v_gene: TRBV11-2
abundance: -

CDR3aa: CASSRGVDYEQYF
CDR3nt: TGTGCCAGCAGCCGAGGGGTGGACTACGAGCAGTACTTC
d_gene: -
j_gene: TRBJ2-7
v_gene: TRBV6-8
abundance: -

CDR3aa: CASSLSGGRGDEQFF
CDR3nt: TGTGCCAGCAGCTTGAGCGGGGGACGGGGCGATGAGCAGTTCTTC
d_gene: TRBD2
j_gene: TRBJ2-1
v_gene: TRBV7-2
abundance: few

CDR3aa: CASSDGGLMPHQPQHF
CDR3nt: TGTGCCAGCAGTGATGGGGGGTTGATGCCCCATCAGCCCCAGCATTTT
d_gene: -
j_gene: TRBJ1-5
v_gene: TRBV6-1
abundance: -

CDR3aa: CASSQVPHGPDTQYF
CDR3nt: TGCGCCAGCAGCCAAGTCCCCCACGGTCCAGATACGCAGTATTTT
d_gene: -
j_gene: TRBJ2-3
v_gene: TRBV4-1
abundance: few

CDR3aa: CASSELGERRPQYF
CDR3nt: TGTGCCAGCAGTGAATTAGGGGAGCGGCGCCCCCAGTACTTC
d_gene: -
j_gene: TRBJ2-5
v_gene: TRBV6-1
abundance: -

CDR3aa: CASSYTRFMTDTQYF
CDR3nt: TGTGCCAGCAGTTACACCCGCTTCATGACAGATACGCAGTATTTT
d_gene: -
j_gene: TRBJ2-3
v_gene: TRBV6-6
abundance: -

CDR3aa: CASSHYETGKPEAFF
CDR3nt: TGCGCCAGCAGCCACTACGAGACAGGGAAGCCTGAAGCTTTCTTT
d_gene: TRBD1
j_gene: TRBJ1-1
v_gene: TRBV4-1
abundance: few

CDR3aa: CASSELAGGDEQFF
CDR3nt: TGTGCCAGCAGTGAATTAGCGGGGGGGGATGAGCAGTTCTTC
d_gene: TRBD2
j_gene: TRBJ2-1
v_gene: TRBV2
abundance: -

CDR3aa: CSVVRGSDTQYF
CDR3nt: TGCAGCGTTGTCAGGGGATCAGATACGCAGTATTTT
d_gene: -
j_gene: TRBJ2-3
v_gene: TRBV29-1
abundance: -

CDR3aa: CATSRDKGKTSYEQYF
CDR3nt: TGTGCCACCAGCAGAGATAAGGGAAAGACCTCCTACGAGCAGTACTTC
d_gene: -
j_gene: TRBJ2-7
v_gene: TRBV15
abundance: -